This is a list of T cell receptor beta chains from one sample in a study of T cell responses to AZD1222 COVID-19 vaccine. Some clones are missing from TCRdb's copy, which holds only in-frame ones; the method was immunoSEQ multiplex PCR. The sample has approximately 120,000 clones, around 90% seen once; the top ten hold roughly 7%. The sample was peripheral blood, taken on day 0 of AZD1222 vaccination. The receptors were gathered from an adult in good health. CDR3s include the opening cysteine and the closing phenylalanine or tryptophan. A D gene is named only where the DNA matches it firmly. Clone size is not always given. Where it is, it says once, few, many or a class for expanded clones.

few - TRBJ1-5 TRBV5-1 CASSGDGNQPQHF TGCGCCAGCAGCGGCGACGGAAATCAGCCCCAGCATTTT
once - TRBJ1-6 TRBV7-8 CASSSTIGSYNSPLHF TGTGCCAGCAGCTCTACCATCGGGTCCTATAATTCACCCCTCCACTTT
few - TRBJ2-2 TRBV7-6 CASSSDGGELFF TGTGCCAGCAGCTCGGACGGCGGGGAGCTGTTTTTT
- - TRBJ2-2 TRBV11-2 CASSPSVDWVVDTGELFF TGTGCCAGCAGCCCTAGCGTTGATTGGGTGGTGGACACCGGGGAGCTGTTTTTT
- - TRBJ1-1 TRBV4-2 CASSPGGGTEAFF TGTGCCAGCAGCCCGGGGGGAGGCACTGAAGCTTTCTTT
- - TRBJ1-1 TRBV3-1/TRBV3-2 CASSPSMNTEAFF TGTGCCAGCAGCCCCTCAATGAACACTGAAGCTTTCTTT
- - TRBJ1-1 TRBV20-1 CSASPLTEAFF TGCAGTGCTAGTCCCCTCACTGAAGCTTTCTTT
- - TRBJ2-2 TRBV9 CASSVTGELFF TGTGCCAGCAGCGTAACTGGGGAGCTGTTTTTT
- TRBD1 TRBJ1-6 TRBV2 CASKDRVSSYNSPLHF TGTGCCAGCAAGGACAGGGTGAGCTCCTATAATTCACCCCTCCACTTT
- - TRBJ2-7 TRBV7-9 CASRPSASTYEQYF TGTGCCAGCAGACCATCGGCCTCAACCTACGAGCAGTACTTC
- - TRBJ1-2 TRBV15 CATSRDRVRDKRGGYTF TGTGCCACCAGCAGAGATAGGGTTCGGGACAAAAGGGGTGGCTACACCTTC
- - TRBJ1-5 TRBV15 CATSRDSQYSNQPQHF TGTGCCACCAGCAGAGATAGCCAGTATAGCAATCAGCCCCAGCATTTT
- - TRBJ1-1 TRBV6-5 CASRGNLGDTEAFF TGTGCCAGCAGGGGAAACCTCGGGGACACTGAAGCTTTCTTT
- - TRBJ2-5 TRBV18 CASSPGRRETQYF TGTGCCAGCTCACCAGGGCGACGGGAGACCCAGTACTTC
- TRBD1 TRBJ1-1 TRBV29-1 CSVENRGEAFF TGCAGCGTTGAGAACAGGGGTGAAGCTTTCTTT
- - TRBJ2-7 TRBV5-1 CASSLTGYYEQYF TGCGCCAGCAGCTTGACAGGGTACTACGAGCAGTACTTC
- TRBD1 TRBJ2-1 TRBV6-5 CASSLGTVGNEQFF TGTGCCAGCAGTCTCGGGACAGTTGGCAATGAGCAGTTCTTC
- - TRBJ1-4 TRBV5-6 CASSRRQTQGKLFF TGTGCCAGCAGCCGCAGACAGACCCAGGGGAAACTGTTTTTT
- - TRBJ1-1 TRBV2 CATPERANTEAFF TGTGCCACCCCTGAGAGGGCGAACACTGAAGCTTTCTTT
- - TRBJ2-3 TRBV10-1 CASPVRYREIDTQYF TGCGCCAGCCCTGTAAGGTATCGGGAGATAGATACGCAGTATTTT
- TRBD1 TRBJ1-2 TRBV5-1 CASSSPGQGGNGYTF TGCGCCAGCAGCTCCCCGGGACAGGGAGGTAATGGCTACACCTTC
- TRBD2 TRBJ2-1 TRBV7-9 CASSLSPTSGTNEQFF TGTGCCAGCAGCTTAAGCCCGACTAGCGGGACCAATGAGCAGTTCTTC
- - TRBJ1-2 TRBV2 CASSGDHNYGYTF TGTGCCAGCAGTGGGGACCATAACTATGGCTACACCTTC
once - TRBJ1-2 TRBV5-1 CASTPAGRGNYGYTF TGCGCCAGCACCCCGGCCGGGAGGGGCAACTATGGCTACACCTTC
- TRBD1 TRBJ2-7 TRBV10-3 CAISESQDRGHEQYF TGTGCCATCAGTGAGTCGCAGGACAGGGGCCACGAGCAGTACTTC
once - TRBJ2-4 TRBV6-5 CASSPYLWNIQYF TGTGCCAGCAGTCCGTACTTATGGAACATTCAGTACTTC
- TRBD1 TRBJ2-2 TRBV6-5 CATGRTGVSGELFF TGTGCCACTGGCCGTACAGGGGTATCCGGGGAGCTGTTTTTT
- - TRBJ1-2 TRBV7-9 CASRAPTGGDYGYTF TGTGCCAGCAGAGCCCCGACAGGTGGCGATTATGGCTACACCTTC
- - TRBJ1-3 TRBV30 CAWSSYPQGSGNTIYF TGTGCCTGGAGTTCTTATCCCCAGGGAAGTGGAAACACCATATATTTT
- - TRBJ1-3 TRBV20-1 CSASDPGPHSGNTIYF TGCAGTGCTAGTGATCCAGGACCCCACTCTGGAAACACCATATATTTT
- - TRBJ2-3 TRBV10-1 CASSDSVAGKDTQYF TGCGCCAGCAGTGACTCGGTGGCGGGAAAAGATACGCAGTATTTT
- TRBD2 TRBJ2-2 TRBV7-2 CASSFVSGRGTGELFF TGTGCCAGCAGCTTTGTAAGCGGGAGGGGGACCGGGGAGCTGTTTTTT
- - TRBJ2-1 TRBV19 CASSISTTTYNEQFF TGTGCCAGTAGTATTTCCACGACAACCTACAATGAGCAGTTCTTC
- TRBD2 TRBJ2-1 TRBV5-1 CASSTSASSYNEQFF TGCGCCAGCAGCACTAGCGCGAGCTCCTACAATGAGCAGTTCTTC
- - TRBJ1-2 TRBV10-3 CAISFGDLLTYGYTF TGTGCCATCAGTTTCGGCGACCTTCTCACCTATGGCTACACCTTC
- - TRBJ1-5 TRBV5-1 CASSQIGGPDQPQHF TGCGCCAGCAGCCAGATCGGGGGTCCGGATCAGCCCCAGCATTTT
- - TRBJ2-1 TRBV18 CASSLSWGSSYNEQFF TGTGCCAGCTCACTATCTTGGGGGAGTAGCTACAATGAGCAGTTCTTC
few TRBD2 TRBJ2-1 TRBV7-6 CASSLGAVSGTSDEQFF TGTGCCAGCAGCTTAGGGGCTGTAAGCGGGACGTCGGATGAGCAGTTCTTC
- - TRBJ1-6 TRBV28 CASSFRGLISPLHF TGTGCCAGCAGTTTTCGGGGCCTCATATCACCCCTCCACTTT
- - TRBJ1-1 TRBV6-5 CASSYGGTVTEAFF TGTGCCAGCAGTTACGGGGGTACTGTCACTGAAGCTTTCTTT
- - TRBJ1-2 TRBV7-2 CASSLLYGYTF TGTGCCAGCAGCTTATTGTATGGCTACACCTTC
- - TRBJ2-1 TRBV27 CASSHDPYNEQFF TGTGCCAGCAGTCACGACCCCTACAATGAGCAGTTCTTC
- TRBD1 TRBJ1-6 TRBV7-9 CASSFMASGGGSPLHF TGTGCCAGCAGCTTTATGGCGTCAGGGGGTGGGTCACCCCTCCACTTT
- TRBD1 TRBJ2-3 TRBV9 CASSFDRATDTQYF TGTGCCAGCAGCTTCGACAGGGCTACAGATACGCAGTATTTT
- TRBD1 TRBJ2-5 TRBV5-4 CASSADREETQYF TGTGCCAGCAGCGCAGACAGGGAGGAGACCCAGTACTTC
- - TRBJ1-4 TRBV5-1 CASRQRINEKLFF TGCGCCAGCAGACAACGGATTAATGAAAAACTGTTTTTT
- - TRBJ1-2 TRBV3-1/TRBV3-2 CASSQTQGMGGYTF TGTGCCAGCAGCCAGACCCAGGGGATGGGGGGCTACACCTTC
- TRBD2 TRBJ2-1 TRBV3-1/TRBV3-2 CASSHWEGEQFF TGTGCCAGCAGCCATTGGGAGGGGGAGCAGTTCTTC
- - TRBJ2-7 TRBV29-1 CSAGGAPSYEQYF TGCAGCGCCGGCGGGGCACCCTCCTACGAGCAGTACTTC